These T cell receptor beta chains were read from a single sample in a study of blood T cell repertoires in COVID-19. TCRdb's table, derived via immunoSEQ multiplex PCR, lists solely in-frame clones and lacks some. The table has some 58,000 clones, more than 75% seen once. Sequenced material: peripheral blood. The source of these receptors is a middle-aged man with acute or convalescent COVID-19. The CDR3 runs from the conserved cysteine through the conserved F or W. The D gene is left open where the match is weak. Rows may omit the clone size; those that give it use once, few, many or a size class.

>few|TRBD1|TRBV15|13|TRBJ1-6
CATRTGTERTLHF
TGTGCCACCAGGACAGGGACAGAAAGGACCCTCCACTTT
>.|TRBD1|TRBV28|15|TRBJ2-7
CASSSPGQGRYEQYF
TGTGCCAGCAGTTCACCGGGACAGGGGAGGTACGAGCAGTACTTC
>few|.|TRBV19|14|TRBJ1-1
CASSWDTVGTEAFF
TGTGCCAGTAGTTGGGACACAGTAGGAACTGAAGCTTTCTTT
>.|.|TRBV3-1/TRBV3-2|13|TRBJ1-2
CASSQPTGSGYTF
TGTGCCAGCAGCCAACCCACAGGTTCCGGCTACACCTTC
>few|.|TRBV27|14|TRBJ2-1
CASSSRGTYNEQFF
TGTGCCAGCAGTTCTAGGGGGACCTACAATGAGCAGTTCTTC
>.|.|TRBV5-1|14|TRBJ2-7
CASSFMGVGYEQYF
TGCGCCAGCAGCTTTATGGGAGTCGGCTACGAGCAGTACTTC
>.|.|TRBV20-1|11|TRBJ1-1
CSARGDTEAFF
TGCAGTGCTAGAGGCGACACTGAAGCTTTCTTT
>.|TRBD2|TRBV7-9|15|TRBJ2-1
CASRALASSYNEQFF
TGTGCCAGCAGGGCACTAGCGAGCTCCTACAATGAGCAGTTCTTC
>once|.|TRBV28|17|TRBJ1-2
CASRPTWGVRTNYGYTF
TGTGCCAGCAGACCCACGTGGGGGGTGCGGACTAACTATGGCTACACCTTC
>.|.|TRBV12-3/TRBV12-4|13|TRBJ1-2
CASSLKPNYGYTF
TGTGCCAGCAGTTTGAAGCCTAACTATGGCTACACCTTC
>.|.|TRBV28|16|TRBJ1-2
CASSLPKTGSNYGYTF
TGTGCCAGCAGTTTACCCAAGACAGGATCAAACTATGGCTACACCTTC
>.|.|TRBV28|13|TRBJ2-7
CASIPEGPGEQYF
TGTGCCAGCATCCCAGAGGGTCCTGGCGAGCAGTACTTC
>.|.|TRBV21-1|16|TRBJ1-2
CASSAHHKGKKGGYTF
TGTGCCAGCAGCGCGCACCATAAGGGGAAAAAGGGTGGCTACACCTTC
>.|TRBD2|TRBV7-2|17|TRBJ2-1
CASSLASLAGTYNEQFF
TGTGCCAGCAGCTTAGCTTCACTAGCGGGGACCTACAATGAGCAGTTCTTC
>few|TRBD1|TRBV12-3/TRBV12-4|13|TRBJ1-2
CASSPGTETGYTF
TGTGCCAGCAGCCCCGGGACAGAGACGGGCTACACCTTC
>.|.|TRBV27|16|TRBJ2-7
CASSLSAHSLAYEQYF
TGTGCCAGCAGTTTATCGGCCCATTCCCTCGCCTACGAGCAGTACTTC
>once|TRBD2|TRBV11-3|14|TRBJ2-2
CASSIREDTGELFF
TGTGCCAGCAGCATACGGGAGGACACCGGGGAGCTGTTTTTT
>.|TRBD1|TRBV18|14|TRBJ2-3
CASRQGPHLDTQYF
TGTGCCAGCCGACAGGGTCCTCACTTAGATACGCAGTATTTT
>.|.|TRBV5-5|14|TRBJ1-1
CASSLSGTNTEAFF
TGTGCCAGCAGCCTGAGCGGGACGAACACTGAAGCTTTCTTT
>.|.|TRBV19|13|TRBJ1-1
CASSIDRDTEAFF
TGTGCCAGTAGTATAGACAGGGACACTGAAGCTTTCTTT
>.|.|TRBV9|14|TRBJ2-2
CASSVGLNTGELFF
TGTGCCAGCAGCGTAGGGCTGAACACCGGGGAGCTGTTTTTT
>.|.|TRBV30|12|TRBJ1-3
CAWSLSGNTIYF
TGTGCCTGGAGTCTAAGTGGAAACACCATATATTTT
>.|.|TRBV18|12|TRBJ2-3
CASSPPGDTQYF
TGTGCCAGCTCTCCGCCCGGGGATACGCAGTATTTT
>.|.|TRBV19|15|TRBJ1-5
CASSISANYGQPQHF
TGTGCCAGTAGTATTTCCGCGAATTACGGTCAGCCCCAGCATTTT
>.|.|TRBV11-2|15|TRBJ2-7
CASSQAAGSFYEQYF
TGTGCCAGCAGCCAGGCGGCAGGGTCCTTCTACGAGCAGTACTTC
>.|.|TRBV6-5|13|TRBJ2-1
CASSYQLGIEQFF
TGTGCCAGCAGTTACCAACTCGGGATTGAGCAGTTCTTC
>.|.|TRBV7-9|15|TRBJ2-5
CASSFWGPGGETQYF
TGTGCCAGCAGCTTCTGGGGGCCCGGAGGAGAGACCCAGTACTTC
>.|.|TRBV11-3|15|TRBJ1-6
CASRATGEPNSPLHF
TGTGCCAGCAGAGCGACAGGAGAACCTAATTCACCCCTCCACTTT
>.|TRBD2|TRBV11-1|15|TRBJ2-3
CASSFSRGGPDTQYF
TGTGCCAGCAGCTTTTCGCGGGGGGGCCCGGATACGCAGTATTTT
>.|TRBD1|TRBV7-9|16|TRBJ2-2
CASSGPGTGGTGELFF
TGTGCCAGCAGCGGACCGGGGACAGGGGGAACCGGGGAGCTGTTTTTT
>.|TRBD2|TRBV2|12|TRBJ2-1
CASSPLAGDPFF
TGTGCCAGCAGTCCTCTAGCGGGGGATCCGTTCTTC
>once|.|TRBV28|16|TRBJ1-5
CASSLARQISNQPQHF
TGTGCCAGCAGTTTAGCCCGACAGATTAGCAATCAGCCCCAGCATTTT
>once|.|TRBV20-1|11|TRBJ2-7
CSARRGYEQYF
TGCAGTGCTAGACGGGGATACGAGCAGTACTTC
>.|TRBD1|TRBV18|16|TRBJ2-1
CASSPSYDRVSNEQFF
TGTGCCAGCTCACCAAGTTACGACAGGGTGAGCAATGAGCAGTTCTTC
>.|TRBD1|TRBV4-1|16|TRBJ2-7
CASSADPGGPAYEQYF
TGCGCCAGCAGCGCCGATCCAGGGGGACCAGCCTACGAGCAGTACTTC
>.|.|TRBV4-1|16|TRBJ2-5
CASSQKPGRSQETQYF
TGCGCCAGCAGCCAAAAACCCGGGAGAAGTCAAGAGACCCAGTACTTC
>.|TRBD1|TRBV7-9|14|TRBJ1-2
CASSLAGQGHGYTF
TGTGCCAGCAGCTTGGCGGGACAGGGGCATGGCTACACCTTC
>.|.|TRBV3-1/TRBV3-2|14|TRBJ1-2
CASSPLHQGYGYTF
TGTGCCAGCAGCCCCCTCCACCAGGGTTATGGCTACACCTTC
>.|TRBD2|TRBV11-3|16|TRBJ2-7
CASSSDRSGSFHEQYF
TGTGCCAGCAGCTCCGACCGTAGCGGGAGTTTCCACGAGCAGTACTTC
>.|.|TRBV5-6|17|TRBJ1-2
CASSLVFGQRTNYGYTF
TGTGCCAGCAGCTTAGTGTTCGGACAGAGGACTAACTATGGCTACACCTTC
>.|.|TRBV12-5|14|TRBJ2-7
CASGLVQGGYEQYF
TGTGCTAGTGGTTTGGTACAGGGTGGATACGAGCAGTACTTC
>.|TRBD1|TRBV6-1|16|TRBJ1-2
CASSEQEGQGSDGYTF
TGTGCCAGCAGTGAACAGGAGGGACAGGGAAGTGATGGCTACACCTTC
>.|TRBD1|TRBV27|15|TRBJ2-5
CASSLGTGGQETQYF
TGTGCCAGCAGTTTAGGGACAGGGGGCCAAGAGACCCAGTACTTC
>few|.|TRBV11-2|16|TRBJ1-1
CASSLQGPSLTPRAFF
TGTGCCAGCAGCTTACAGGGCCCCTCGTTGACGCCCCGGGCTTTCTTT
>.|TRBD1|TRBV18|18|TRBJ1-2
CASSPPLQGGSANYGYTF
TGTGCCAGCTCACCACCGCTACAGGGGGGATCGGCTAACTATGGCTACACCTTC